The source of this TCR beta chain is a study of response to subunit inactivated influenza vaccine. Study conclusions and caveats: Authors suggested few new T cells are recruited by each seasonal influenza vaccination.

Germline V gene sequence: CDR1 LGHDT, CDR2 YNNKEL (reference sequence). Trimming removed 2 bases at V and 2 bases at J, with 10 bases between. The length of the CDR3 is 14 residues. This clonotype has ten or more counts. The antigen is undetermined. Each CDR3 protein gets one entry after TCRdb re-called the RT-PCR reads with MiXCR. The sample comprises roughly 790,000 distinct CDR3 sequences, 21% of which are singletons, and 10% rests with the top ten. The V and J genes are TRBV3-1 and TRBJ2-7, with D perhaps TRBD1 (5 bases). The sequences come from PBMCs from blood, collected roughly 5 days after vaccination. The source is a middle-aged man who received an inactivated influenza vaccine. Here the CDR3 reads CASSQHTGTYEQYF. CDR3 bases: TGTGCCAGCAGCCAACACACAGGAACCTACGAGCAGTACTTC.